This record covers a single T cell receptor beta chain. The sample originates from a study of T cell repertoires in ileal Crohn's disease. Trimming shortened V by 6 bases and J by 2 bases, and 14 bases separated the two germline ends. The CDR3 sequence is 16 residues long. The V gene's germline CDR1 is LNHNV and CDR2 YYDKDF (reference sequence). Produced via immunoSEQ multiplex PCR; TCRdb's table is partial and in-frame only. The data hold around 15,000 clones, with 50% to 75% observed a single time. This clonotype was obtained from an adult with Crohn's disease. V is TRBV15 and J is TRBJ2-6; tentatively, D is TRBD1 (5 bases). The sequencing input was ileal tissue. The CDR3 here is CATRVSGKAGANVLTF. CDR3 DNA sequence: TGTGCCACCAGGGTGTCAGGGAAGGCTGGGGCCAACGTCCTGACTTTC.